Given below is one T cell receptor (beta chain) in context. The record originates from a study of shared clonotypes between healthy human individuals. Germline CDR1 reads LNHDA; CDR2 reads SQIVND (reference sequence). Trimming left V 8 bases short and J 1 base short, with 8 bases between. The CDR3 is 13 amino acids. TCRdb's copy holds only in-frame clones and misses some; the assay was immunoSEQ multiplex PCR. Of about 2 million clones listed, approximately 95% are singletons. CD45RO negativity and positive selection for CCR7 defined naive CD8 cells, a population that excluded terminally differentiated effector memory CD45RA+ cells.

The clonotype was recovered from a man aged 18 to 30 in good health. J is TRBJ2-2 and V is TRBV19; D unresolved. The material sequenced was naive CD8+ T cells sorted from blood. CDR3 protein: CASLNRNTGELFF. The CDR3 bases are TGTGCCAGTCTGAACAGGAACACCGGGGAGCTGTTTTTT.